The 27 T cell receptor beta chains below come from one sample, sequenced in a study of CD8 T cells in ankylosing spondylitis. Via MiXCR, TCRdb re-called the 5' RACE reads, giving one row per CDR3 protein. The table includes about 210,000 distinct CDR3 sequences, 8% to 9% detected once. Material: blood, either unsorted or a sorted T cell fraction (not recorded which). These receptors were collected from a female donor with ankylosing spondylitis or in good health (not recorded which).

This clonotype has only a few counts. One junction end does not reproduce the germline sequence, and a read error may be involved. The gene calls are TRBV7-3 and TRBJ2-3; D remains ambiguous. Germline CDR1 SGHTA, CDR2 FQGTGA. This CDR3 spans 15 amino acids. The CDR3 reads CVSSLSGRSTDTQYF. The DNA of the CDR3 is TGTGTCAGCAGCTTATCCGGGCGGAGCACAGATACGCAGTATTTT.

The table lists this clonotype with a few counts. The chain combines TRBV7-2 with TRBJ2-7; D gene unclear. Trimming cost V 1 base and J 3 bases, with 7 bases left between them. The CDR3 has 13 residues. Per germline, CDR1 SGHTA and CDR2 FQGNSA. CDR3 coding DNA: TGTGCCAGCAGCTTAGGCTTTGGCTACGAGCAGTACTTC. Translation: CASSLGFGYEQYF.

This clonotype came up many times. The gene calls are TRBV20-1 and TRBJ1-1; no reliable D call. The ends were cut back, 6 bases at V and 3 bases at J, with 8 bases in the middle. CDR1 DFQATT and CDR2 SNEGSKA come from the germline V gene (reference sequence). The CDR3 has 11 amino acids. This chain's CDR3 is CSAQGDTEAFF. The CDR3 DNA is TGCAGTGCACAAGGTGACACTGAAGCTTTCTTT.

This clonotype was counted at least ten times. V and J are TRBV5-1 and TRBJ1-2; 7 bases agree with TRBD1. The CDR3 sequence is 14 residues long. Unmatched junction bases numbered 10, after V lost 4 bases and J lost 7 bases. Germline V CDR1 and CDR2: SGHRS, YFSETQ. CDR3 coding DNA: TGCGCCAGCAGCCCAGCTAGGGGGCGTATTGGCTACACCTTC. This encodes CASSPARGRIGYTF.

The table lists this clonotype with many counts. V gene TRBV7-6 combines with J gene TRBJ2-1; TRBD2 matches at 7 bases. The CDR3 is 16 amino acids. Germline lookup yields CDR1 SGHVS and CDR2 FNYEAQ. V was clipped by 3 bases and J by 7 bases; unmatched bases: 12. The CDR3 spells CASSLSREGLGNEQFF. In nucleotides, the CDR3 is TGTGCCAGCAGCTTGAGTAGGGAGGGCCTGGGAAATGAGCAGTTCTTC.

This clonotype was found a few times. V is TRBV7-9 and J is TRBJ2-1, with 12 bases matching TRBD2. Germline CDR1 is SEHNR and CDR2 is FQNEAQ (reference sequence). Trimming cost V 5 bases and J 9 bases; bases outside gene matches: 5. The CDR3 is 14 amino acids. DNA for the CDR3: TGTGCCAGCAGCCTCGGACTAGCGGGGATTGAGCAGTTCTTC. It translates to CASSLGLAGIEQFF.

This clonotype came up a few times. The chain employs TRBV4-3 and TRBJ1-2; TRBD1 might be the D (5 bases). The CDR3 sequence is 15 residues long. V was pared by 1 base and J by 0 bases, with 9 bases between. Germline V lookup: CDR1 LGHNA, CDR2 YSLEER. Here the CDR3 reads CASSQVPGTNYGYTF. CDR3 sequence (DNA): TGCGCCAGCAGCCAAGTCCCAGGGACTAACTATGGCTACACCTTC.

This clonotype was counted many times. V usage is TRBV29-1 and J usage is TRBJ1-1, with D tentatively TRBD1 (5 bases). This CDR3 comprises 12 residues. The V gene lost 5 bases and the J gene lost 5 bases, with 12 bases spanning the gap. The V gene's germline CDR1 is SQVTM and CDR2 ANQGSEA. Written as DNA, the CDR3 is TGCAGCGTTCTCAGGGCGGGGACTGAAGCTTTCTTT. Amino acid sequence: CSVLRAGTEAFF.

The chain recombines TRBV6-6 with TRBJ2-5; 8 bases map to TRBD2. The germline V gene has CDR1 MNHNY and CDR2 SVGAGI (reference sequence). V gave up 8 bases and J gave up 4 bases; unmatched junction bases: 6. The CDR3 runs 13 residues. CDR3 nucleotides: TGTGCCAGCTCGGGCCGGGGGGGAGAGACCCAGTACTTC. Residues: CASSGRGGETQYF.

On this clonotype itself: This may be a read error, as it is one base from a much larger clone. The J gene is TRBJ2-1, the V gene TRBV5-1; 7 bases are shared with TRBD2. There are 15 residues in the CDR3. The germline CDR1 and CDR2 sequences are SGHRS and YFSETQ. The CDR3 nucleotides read TGCGCCAGCAGCTTGGCTGGCGGGAGTGGCAATGGGCAGTTCTTC. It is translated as CASSLAGGSGNGQFF.

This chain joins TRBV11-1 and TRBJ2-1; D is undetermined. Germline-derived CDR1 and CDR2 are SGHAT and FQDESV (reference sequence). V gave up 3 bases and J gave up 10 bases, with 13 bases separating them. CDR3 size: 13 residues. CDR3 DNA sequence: TGTGCCAGCAGCTTCGGAGCCGCGCCGGAGCAGTTCTTC. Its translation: CASSFGAAPEQFF. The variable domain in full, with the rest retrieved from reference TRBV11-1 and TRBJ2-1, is EAEVAQSPRYKITEKSQAVAFWCDPISGHATLYWYRQILGQGPELLVQFQDESVVDDSQLPKDRFSAERLKGVDSTLKIQPAELGDSAMYLCASSFGAAPEQFFGPGTRLTVL.

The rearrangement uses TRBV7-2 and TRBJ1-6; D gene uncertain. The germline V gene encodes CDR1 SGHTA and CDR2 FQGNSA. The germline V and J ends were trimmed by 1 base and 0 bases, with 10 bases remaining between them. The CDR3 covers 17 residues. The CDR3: CASSLVSVYSYNSPLHF. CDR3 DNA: TGTGCCAGCAGCTTAGTCTCAGTCTACTCCTATAATTCACCCCTCCACTTT.

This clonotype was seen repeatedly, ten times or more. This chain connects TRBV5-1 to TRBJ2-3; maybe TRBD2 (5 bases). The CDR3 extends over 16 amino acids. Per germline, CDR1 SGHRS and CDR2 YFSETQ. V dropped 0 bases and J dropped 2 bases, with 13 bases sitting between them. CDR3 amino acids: CASSLEGGFNTDTQYF. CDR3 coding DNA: TGCGCCAGCAGCTTGGAGGGCGGGTTTAACACAGATACGCAGTATTTT. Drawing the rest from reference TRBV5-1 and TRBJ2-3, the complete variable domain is KAGVTQTPRYLIKTRGQQVTLSCSPISGHRSVSWYQQTPGQGLQFLFEYFSETQRNKGNFPGRFSGRQFSNSRSEMNVSTLELGDSALYLCASSLEGGFNTDTQYFGPGTRLTVL.

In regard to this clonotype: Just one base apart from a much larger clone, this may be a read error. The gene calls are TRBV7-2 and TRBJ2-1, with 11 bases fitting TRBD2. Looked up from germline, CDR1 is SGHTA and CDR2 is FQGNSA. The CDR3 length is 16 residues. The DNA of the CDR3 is TGTGCCAGCAGCACTCGTACTAGCGGGAGTTTCAATGGGCAGTTCTTC. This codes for CASSTRTSGSFNGQFF.

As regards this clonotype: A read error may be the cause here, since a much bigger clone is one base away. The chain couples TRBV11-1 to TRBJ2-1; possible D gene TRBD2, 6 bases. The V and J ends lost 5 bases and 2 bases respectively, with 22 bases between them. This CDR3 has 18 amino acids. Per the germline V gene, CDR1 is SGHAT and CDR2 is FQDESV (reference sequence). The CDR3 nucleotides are TGTGCCAGCAGCGTACTAGTGGGAGGCGTGGCGGCCTACAATGAGCAGTTCTTC. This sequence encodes CASSVLVGGVAAYNEQFF.

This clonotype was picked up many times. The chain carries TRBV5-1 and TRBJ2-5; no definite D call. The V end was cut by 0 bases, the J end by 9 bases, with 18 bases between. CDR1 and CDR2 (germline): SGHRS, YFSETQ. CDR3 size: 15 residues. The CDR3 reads CASSLASPSLGPQYF. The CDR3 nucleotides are TGCGCCAGCAGCTTGGCCTCACCTTCTTTAGGGCCCCAGTACTTC.

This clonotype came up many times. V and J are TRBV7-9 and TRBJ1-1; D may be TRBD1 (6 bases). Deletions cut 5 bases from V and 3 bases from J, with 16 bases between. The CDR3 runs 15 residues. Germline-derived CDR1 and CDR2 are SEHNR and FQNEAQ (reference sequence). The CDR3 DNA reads TGTGCCAGCAGCCCGAGCGGGGGGCCGGACACTGAAGCTTTCTTT. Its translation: CASSPSGGPDTEAFF.

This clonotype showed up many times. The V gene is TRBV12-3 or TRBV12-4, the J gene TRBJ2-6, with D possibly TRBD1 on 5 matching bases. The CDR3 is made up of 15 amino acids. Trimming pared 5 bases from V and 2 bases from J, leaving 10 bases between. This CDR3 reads CASSPMGPGANVLTF. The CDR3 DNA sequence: TGTGCCAGCAGTCCAATGGGGCCTGGGGCCAACGTCCTGACTTTC.

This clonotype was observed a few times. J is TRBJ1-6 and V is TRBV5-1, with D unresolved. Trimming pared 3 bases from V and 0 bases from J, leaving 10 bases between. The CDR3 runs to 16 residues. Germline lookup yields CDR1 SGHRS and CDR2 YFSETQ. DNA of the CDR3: TGCGCCAGCAGCTCGGGCGGGAGCTCCTATAATTCACCCCTCCACTTT. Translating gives CASSSGGSSYNSPLHF.

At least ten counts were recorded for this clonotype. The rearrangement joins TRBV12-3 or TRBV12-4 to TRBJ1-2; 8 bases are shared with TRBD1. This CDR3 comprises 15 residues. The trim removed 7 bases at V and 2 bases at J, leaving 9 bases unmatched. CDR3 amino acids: CASIQTGGGNYGYTF. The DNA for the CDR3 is TGTGCCAGCATACAAACAGGGGGGGGAAACTATGGCTACACCTTC.

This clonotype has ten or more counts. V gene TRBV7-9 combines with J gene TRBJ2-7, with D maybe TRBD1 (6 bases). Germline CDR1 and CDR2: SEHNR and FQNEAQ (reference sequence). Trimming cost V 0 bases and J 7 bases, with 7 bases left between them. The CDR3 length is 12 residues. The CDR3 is CASSLATGEQYF. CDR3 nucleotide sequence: TGTGCCAGCAGCTTAGCTACAGGGGAGCAGTACTTC.

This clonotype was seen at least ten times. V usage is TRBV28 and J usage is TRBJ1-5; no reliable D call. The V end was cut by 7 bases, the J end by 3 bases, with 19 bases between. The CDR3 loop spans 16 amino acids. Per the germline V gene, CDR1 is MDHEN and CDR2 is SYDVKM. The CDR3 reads CASNPRRTLDNQPQHF. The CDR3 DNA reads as TGTGCCAGCAATCCCCGGAGGACGCTGGACAATCAGCCCCAGCATTTT.

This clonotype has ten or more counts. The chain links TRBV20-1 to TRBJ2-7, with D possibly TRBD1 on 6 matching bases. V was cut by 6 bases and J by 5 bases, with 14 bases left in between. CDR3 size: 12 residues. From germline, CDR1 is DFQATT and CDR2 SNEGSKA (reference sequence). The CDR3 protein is CSAKGVVNEQYF. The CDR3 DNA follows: TGCAGTGCCAAGGGGGTAGTCAACGAGCAGTACTTC.

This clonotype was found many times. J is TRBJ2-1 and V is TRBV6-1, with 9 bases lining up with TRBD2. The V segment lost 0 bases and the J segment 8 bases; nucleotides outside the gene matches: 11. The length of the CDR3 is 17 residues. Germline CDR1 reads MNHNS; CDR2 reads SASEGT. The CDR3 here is CASSEARSAGGPYEQFF. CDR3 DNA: TGTGCCAGCAGTGAAGCGCGGTCGGCGGGAGGGCCTTATGAGCAGTTCTTC.

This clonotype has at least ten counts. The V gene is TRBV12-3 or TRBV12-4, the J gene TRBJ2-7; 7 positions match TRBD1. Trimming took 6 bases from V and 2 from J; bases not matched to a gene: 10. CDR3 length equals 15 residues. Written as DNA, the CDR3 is TGTGCCAGCAGCCCTCCCGACAGGGTACCCTACGAGCAGTACTTC. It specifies CASSPPDRVPYEQYF.

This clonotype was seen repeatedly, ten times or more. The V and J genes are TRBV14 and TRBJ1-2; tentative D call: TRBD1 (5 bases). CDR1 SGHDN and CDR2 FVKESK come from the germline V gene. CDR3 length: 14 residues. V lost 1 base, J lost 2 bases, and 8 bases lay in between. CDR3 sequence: CASSQVEGNYGYTF. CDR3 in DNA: TGTGCCAGCAGCCAAGTAGAGGGGAACTATGGCTACACCTTC.

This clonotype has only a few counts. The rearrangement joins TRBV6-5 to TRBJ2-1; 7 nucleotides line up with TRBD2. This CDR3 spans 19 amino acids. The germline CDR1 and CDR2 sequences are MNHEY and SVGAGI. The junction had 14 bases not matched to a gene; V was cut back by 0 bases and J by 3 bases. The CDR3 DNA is TGTGCCAGCAGTTACTCCGGGGATGGTAGCGGGCATTACTACAATGAGCAGTTCTTC. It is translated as CASSYSGDGSGHYYNEQFF.